The TCR beta chain described here comes from a study of CD8+CD57+ T cells in acquired aplastic anemia. Looking at the study overall: Sorted CD4+ and CD8+ cells gave a mean 3.2 ug DNA, range 0.2 to 27.4 ug.

This CDR3 spans 14 amino acids. CDR1 is SGHVS, CDR2 FNYEAQ, per germline. V lost 1 base to trimming and J lost 6 bases; unmatched junction nucleotides: 3. Study-level findings and limits: Patients had approximately 30 CD8+ CDR3 sequences in common with controls (the shared set).

Those patients picked for sequencing had displayed CD8+CD57+ cell expansion on flow cytometry. The enrolled patients all had severe acquired aplastic anemia. In its sample, this clonotype was seen many times. What it recognizes is unknown. TCR beta VDJ combinations and CDR3 sequences were profiled from genomic DNA. TCRdb itself ran the reads through MiXCR, one entry per CDR3 protein. The sample lists fewer than 200,000 distinct CDR3 sequences, 45% to 60% occurring once. V gene TRBV7-6 combines with J gene TRBJ2-1, with 7 bases aligning to TRBD2. This receptor was identified in a human donor with aplastic anemia. Source material: sorted CD4+, CD8+, or CD8+CD57+ T cells (not recorded which) from PBMCs. The CDR3 DNA follows: TGTGCCAGCAGCTTAGGCGGGGGTATCAATGAGCAGTTCTTC. Translated, it gives CASSLGGGINEQFF.